The next 10 T cell receptor beta chains were all read from a single sample in a study of blood T cell repertoires in COVID-19. The assay was immunoSEQ multiplex PCR, and TCRdb's table has in-frame clones only and misses some. The sample lists approximately 240,000 clones, around nine tenths seen once, with 1.5% to 2% in the top ten. The material sequenced was PBMCs or T cells enriched from blood (not recorded which). The receptor set was obtained from a woman aged 18-29 years who had recovered from COVID-19.

This clone was counted a single time. CDR3 sequence reads: CASSDPTGGRRGYTF. The CDR3, as DNA: TGTGCCAGCAGCGACCCGACGGGGGGGCGGAGGGGCTACACCTTC. The V and J genes are TRBV9 and TRBJ1-2; a possible D gene is TRBD1 (6 bases). This CDR3 contains 15 residues. With 3 bases removed from V and 8 bases from J, the gap between germline ends came to 20 bases. Germline CDR1 and CDR2: SGDLS and YYNGEE.

The rearrangement links TRBV21-1 to TRBJ1-5; the table assigns TRBD1, which was not confirmed against the DNA. TRBV21-1 is shown as a pseudogene. The CDR3 runs to 12 residues. The CDR3 sequence: CASSKRGQPQHF. CDR3 nucleotide sequence: TGTGCCAGCAGCAAAAGGGGGCAGCCCCAGCATTTT.

The chain joins TRBV4-2 to TRBJ2-7; weak D call: TRBD2 (7 bases). CDR1 and CDR2 from the germline V gene are LGHNA and YNFKEQ. V was cut by 4 bases and J by 0 bases, with 13 bases left in between. The CDR3 runs 15 residues. CDR3 sequence reads: CASSRGLGGSYEQYF. Here the CDR3 DNA reads TGTGCCAGCAGCCGCGGACTAGGGGGCTCCTACGAGCAGTACTTC.

The chain has TRBV29-1 and TRBJ1-3, with D tentatively TRBD1 (5 bases). V was pared by 3 bases and J by 0 bases, with 9 bases between. The length of the CDR3 is 14 residues. Germline V CDR1 and CDR2: SQVTM, ANQGSEA. CDR3 bases: TGCAGCGTTGAGGGGGGGAACTCTGGAAACACCATATATTTT. Amino acids: CSVEGGNSGNTIYF.

J is TRBJ2-7 and V is TRBV5-1; TRBD2 might be the D (5 bases). This CDR3 has 13 residues. Trimming stripped 4 bases from V and 6 bases from J, with 14 bases between. Per the germline V gene, CDR1 is SGHRS and CDR2 is YFSETQ. This chain's CDR3 is CASSVDSPGEQYF. The CDR3 nucleotides are TGCGCCAGCAGCGTGGACTCCCCGGGCGAGCAGTACTTC.

The genes are TRBV19 and TRBJ1-1; tentatively, D is TRBD1 (5 bases). Germline assignment: CDR1 LNHDA and CDR2 SQIVND (reference sequence). The germline V and J ends were trimmed by 7 bases and 0 bases, with 9 bases remaining between them. This CDR3 spans 13 amino acids. The CDR3 DNA reads as TGTGCCAGTACTCAGGGAATGAACACTGAAGCTTTCTTT. This translates into CASTQGMNTEAFF. Using reference TRBV19 and TRBJ1-1 for the parts outside the CDR3, the full variable domain is DGGITQSPKYLFRKEGQNVTLSCEQNLNHDAMYWYRQDPGQGLRLIYYSQIVNDFQKGDIAEGYSVSREKKESFPLTVTSAQKNPTAFYLCASTQGMNTEAFFGQGTRLTVV.

The chain carries TRBV20-1 and TRBJ1-1; the D is unclear. Germline V gene lookup returns CDR1 DFQATT and CDR2 SNEGSKA (reference sequence). V lost 3 bases to trimming and J lost 10 bases, with 12 bases between them. The CDR3 consists of 11 residues. CDR3 sequence reads: CSARDGVSAFF. The CDR3 nucleotides read TGCAGTGCTAGGGACGGGGTGTCAGCTTTCTTT.

The chain carries TRBV28 and TRBJ2-6; perhaps TRBD2 as D (5 bases). The germline V and J ends were trimmed by 8 bases and 0 bases, with 17 bases remaining between them. The CDR3 covers 17 residues. CDR1 is MDHEN and CDR2 is SYDVKM in the germline V gene. The CDR3 sequence is CASGGLGLRSGANVLTF. CDR3 DNA: TGTGCCAGCGGTGGGCTTGGACTGCGCTCTGGGGCCAACGTCCTGACTTTC.

This sequence joins TRBV29-1 and TRBJ2-1, with 10 bases lining up with TRBD2. Unmatched junction bases numbered 9, after V lost 6 bases and J lost 7 bases. Germline CDR1 SQVTM, CDR2 ANQGSEA. This CDR3 region has 14 residues. The CDR3 DNA sequence: TGCAGCGTCGGAGGACTAGCGGCGCGGAATGAGCAGTTCTTC. Translating it yields CSVGGLAARNEQFF.

This chain links TRBV12-3 or TRBV12-4 with TRBJ1-2; no reliable D call. The length of the CDR3 is 13 residues. Trimming shortened V by 2 bases and J by 3 bases, and 7 bases separated the two germline ends. The CDR3 nucleotides read TGTGCCAGCAGTTTAAACATTGACTATGGCTACACCTTC. It is translated as CASSLNIDYGYTF.